Listed below are T cell receptor beta chains from one sample, sequenced in a study of blood T cell repertoires in COVID-19. The table came from immunoSEQ multiplex PCR; TCRdb's copy has only in-frame clones and leaves some out. The data hold roughly 400,000 clones, with roughly 89% observed a single time. The sequenced sample consisted of PBMCs or T cells enriched from blood (not recorded which). These receptors were taken from a woman in her 30s who had recovered from COVID-19. Both conserved end residues are trimmed from each CDR3.

cdr3_aa	v_call	j_call	cdr3_length
ASSPSTGTNSPLH	TRBV18	TRBJ1-6	13
ASSQFGLAEYTDTQY	TRBV27	TRBJ2-3	15
ASSQDGSGGYSNQPQH	TRBV4-2	TRBJ1-5	16
ASSEVQGSGELF	TRBV10-2	TRBJ2-2	12
AWIGTGLGPGANVLT	TRBV30	TRBJ2-6	15
ASSVGTDSLYNEQF	TRBV7-6	TRBJ2-1	14
ASSREDEQF	TRBV6-5	TRBJ2-1	9
ASGLGTPILDNSPLH	TRBV12-5	TRBJ1-6	15
ASSHGLAGAYEQY	TRBV28	TRBJ2-7	13
ASSAQGAVNSPLH	TRBV9	TRBJ1-6	13
ASKGDPSSYEQY	TRBV12-5	TRBJ2-7	12
ASSDSRYNEQF	TRBV5-1	TRBJ2-1	11
ASSVGVPRAGYT	TRBV9	TRBJ1-2	12
ASSPGLAGAGGQF	TRBV7-3	TRBJ2-1	13
ASSYSGGTNEKLF	TRBV6-5	TRBJ1-4	13
ASSPGLEQF	TRBV5-4	TRBJ2-1	9
ASSLDPAGGSGYT	TRBV11-2	TRBJ1-2	13
ASCLRGKSSNEQF	TRBV11-3	TRBJ2-1	13
ASIRGQTNEKLF	TRBV6-5	TRBJ1-4	12
AWSVPGQISPLH	TRBV30	TRBJ1-6	12
ASSYFQGGYSNQPQH	TRBV6-2/TRBV6-3	TRBJ1-5	15
ASSLALLASEQF	TRBV7-2	TRBJ2-1	12
ASSYGLAGGLY	TRBV6-6	TRBJ2-3	11
ASSLAGGDVQY	TRBV5-1	TRBJ2-7	11
ASSEYRGNSPLH	TRBV6-4	TRBJ1-6	12